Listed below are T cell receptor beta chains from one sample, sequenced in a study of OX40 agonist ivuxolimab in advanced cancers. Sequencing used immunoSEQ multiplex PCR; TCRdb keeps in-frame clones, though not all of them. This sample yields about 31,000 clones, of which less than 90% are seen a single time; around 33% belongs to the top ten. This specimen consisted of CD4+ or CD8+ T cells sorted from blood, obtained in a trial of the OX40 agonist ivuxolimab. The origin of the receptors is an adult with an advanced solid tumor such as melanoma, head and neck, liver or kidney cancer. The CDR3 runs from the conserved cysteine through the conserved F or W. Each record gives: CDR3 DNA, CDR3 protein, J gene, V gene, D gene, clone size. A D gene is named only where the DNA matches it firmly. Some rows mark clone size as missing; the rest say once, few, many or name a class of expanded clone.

TGTGCCAGCAGCGTGACCGGAGGGAGCACAGATACGCAGTATTTT	CASSVTGGSTDTQYF	TRBJ2-3	TRBV9	-	-
TGTGCCAGCAGCCCCCCGCTGGCGCCAGATACGCAGTATTTT	CASSPPLAPDTQYF	TRBJ2-3	TRBV9	-	-
TGTGCCAGCAGCCCGGGATCCTACGAGCAGTACTTC	CASSPGSYEQYF	TRBJ2-7	TRBV6-6	-	-
TGTGCCAGCAGTTTAGCGAACAGGGGCACTGAAGCTTTCTTT	CASSLANRGTEAFF	TRBJ1-1	TRBV27	TRBD1	-
TGTGCCAGCAGCCCTACAGAGGTCTATGGCTACACCTTC	CASSPTEVYGYTF	TRBJ1-2	TRBV7-9	-	once
TGTGCCAGAACATCGGACCCGACTAGAGGTCGGGATGAGCAGTTCTTC	CARTSDPTRGRDEQFF	TRBJ2-1	TRBV30	-	-
TGTGCCAGCAGTGAACCCCCTCGGACCCAGCATTTT	CASSEPPRTQHF	TRBJ1-5	TRBV6-1	-	-
TGTGCCAGCAGTTATGAATACGGGCGCGAGCAGTACTTC	CASSYEYGREQYF	TRBJ2-7	TRBV6-5	-	once
TGTGCCAGCAGCCGAGGTTTACAGCCCCAGCATTTT	CASSRGLQPQHF	TRBJ1-5	TRBV5-6	-	-
TGTGCCAGCAGTCTTTCCGGGACAGGGGGCGAGCAGTACTTC	CASSLSGTGGEQYF	TRBJ2-7	TRBV27	TRBD1	-
TGCGCCAGCAGCAAGGGTACAAGGACTGAAGCTTTCTTT	CASSKGTRTEAFF	TRBJ1-1	TRBV4-1	-	-
TGTGCCAGCAGCCCGGACTCGTCCTACGAGCAGTACTTC	CASSPDSSYEQYF	TRBJ2-7	TRBV7-9	-	medium-sized
TGTGCCAGCAGCTTAGAAGCAGGGCGTCCCTTCAATGAGCAGTTCTTC	CASSLEAGRPFNEQFF	TRBJ2-1	TRBV5-4	-	-
TGTGCCAGCAGCTCGGGGGCTCTGGGCGAGCAGTACTTC	CASSSGALGEQYF	TRBJ2-7	TRBV7-9	-	-
TGTGCCAGCAGTTTATCCGGACAGGGGGCCACCTATAATTCACCCCTCCACTTT	CASSLSGQGATYNSPLHF	TRBJ1-6	TRBV27	TRBD1	-
TGCGCCAGCAGCCAAGACGGACTACCCTTAGATGAGCAGTTCTTC	CASSQDGLPLDEQFF	TRBJ2-1	TRBV4-3	-	large
TGCGCCAGCAGCCAAGTGGCTGACGCCACTGCCTATGGCTACACCTTC	CASSQVADATAYGYTF	TRBJ1-2	TRBV4-3	-	-
TGTGCCAGCAGCGCCCAACAGGGCCCCAATGAAAAACTGTTTTTT	CASSAQQGPNEKLFF	TRBJ1-4	TRBV21-1	-	-
TGCGCCAGCAGTGAGTTGGGTCTAGCGGGAATCACAGATACGCAGTATTTT	CASSELGLAGITDTQYF	TRBJ2-3	TRBV10-2	TRBD2	-
TGTGCCAGCAGTTTTATCAGGGACAATGAGCAGTTCTTC	CASSFIRDNEQFF	TRBJ2-1	TRBV28	-	-